There are a few counts of the clone carrying this T cell receptor beta chain. The data originate from a study of response to subunit inactivated influenza vaccine. TCRdb re-analysed the RT-PCR reads in MiXCR, keeping a single row per CDR3 protein. The repertoire includes some 190,000 distinct CDR3 sequences, about 15% of them detected once, and roughly 24% sits in the top ten. The germline gives CDR1 MDHEN, CDR2 SYDVKM. Trimming stripped 3 bases from V and 4 bases from J, with 10 bases between. The length of the CDR3 is 14 residues. The TCR originated in a man aged 45-65 years who received an inactivated influenza vaccine. This chain joins TRBV28 and TRBJ2-1; no reliable D call. The source was CD8+ T cells sorted from PBMCs, collected around 5 days after vaccination. The DNA of the CDR3 is TGTGCCAGCAGTTTCCTAGTGTCTTACAATGAGCAGTTCTTC. Translation: CASSFLVSYNEQFF.